The rows below give T cell receptor beta chains drawn from one sample of a study of shared clonotypes between healthy human individuals. Using immunoSEQ multiplex PCR, the repertoire was profiled, and TCRdb retains in-frame clones only, with some absent. The sample lists about 2,200,000 clones; roughly 91% were seen once. The sequencing input was naive CD8+ T cells from PBMCs. Receptors originate from a man aged 18 to 29 in good health. Some clones in this sample may be carry-over from other donors' samples. The CDR3 runs from the conserved cysteine through the conserved F or W. Each record gives: clone size, D gene, V gene, J gene, CDR3 protein, CDR3 DNA. A D gene is named only where the DNA matches it firmly. Clone size is stated in some rows and not others, as once, few, many or a class when expanded.

clone size: .
D gene: .
V gene: TRBV29-1
J gene: TRBJ2-7
CDR3 protein: CSVEIFGQSLTYEQYF
CDR3 DNA: TGCAGCGTTGAGATTTTTGGCCAATCTCTAACCTACGAGCAGTACTTC

clone size: .
D gene: .
V gene: TRBV7-9
J gene: TRBJ1-2
CDR3 protein: CASSSGFGYGYTF
CDR3 DNA: TGTGCCAGCAGCTCAGGGTTTGGCTATGGCTACACCTTC

clone size: .
D gene: .
V gene: TRBV7-9
J gene: TRBJ2-2
CDR3 protein: CASSFVQGNTGELFF
CDR3 DNA: TGTGCCAGCAGCTTCGTACAGGGGAACACCGGGGAGCTGTTTTTT

clone size: .
D gene: TRBD2
V gene: TRBV7-9
J gene: TRBJ2-3
CDR3 protein: CASSREAGPDTQYF
CDR3 DNA: TGTGCCAGCAGCCGCGAAGCGGGGCCAGATACGCAGTATTTT

clone size: .
D gene: .
V gene: TRBV27
J gene: TRBJ2-7
CDR3 protein: CASSSGTRYEQYF
CDR3 DNA: TGTGCCAGCAGTTCCGGTACGAGATACGAGCAGTACTTC

clone size: .
D gene: .
V gene: TRBV28
J gene: TRBJ1-3
CDR3 protein: CASSLGESSGNTIYF
CDR3 DNA: TGTGCCAGCAGTTTGGGGGAGAGCTCTGGAAACACCATATATTTT

clone size: .
D gene: TRBD1
V gene: TRBV11-2
J gene: TRBJ2-7
CDR3 protein: CASSDRGAEQYF
CDR3 DNA: TGTGCCAGCAGCGACAGGGGGGCCGAGCAGTACTTC

clone size: .
D gene: .
V gene: TRBV27
J gene: TRBJ1-1
CDR3 protein: CASSPRGGLNTEAFF
CDR3 DNA: TGTGCCAGCAGTCCTAGGGGAGGGTTGAACACTGAAGCTTTCTTT

clone size: .
D gene: .
V gene: TRBV5-1
J gene: TRBJ2-7
CDR3 protein: CASSLAKLSGKVYEQYF
CDR3 DNA: TGCGCCAGCAGCTTGGCCAAGCTGTCGGGTAAGGTCTACGAGCAGTACTTC

clone size: .
D gene: .
V gene: TRBV28
J gene: TRBJ2-5
CDR3 protein: CASSRPGAREETQYF
CDR3 DNA: TGTGCCAGCAGTCGCCCCGGGGCCCGCGAGGAGACCCAGTACTTC

clone size: .
D gene: TRBD1
V gene: TRBV10-3
J gene: TRBJ1-1
CDR3 protein: CAITPDRGNTEAFF
CDR3 DNA: TGTGCCATCACCCCGGACAGGGGGAACACTGAAGCTTTCTTT

clone size: .
D gene: TRBD1
V gene: TRBV27
J gene: TRBJ1-1
CDR3 protein: CASRWKGGPPMNTEAFF
CDR3 DNA: TGTGCCAGCAGATGGAAAGGGGGCCCTCCTATGAACACTGAAGCTTTCTTT

clone size: .
D gene: TRBD2
V gene: TRBV29-1
J gene: TRBJ2-1
CDR3 protein: CSVEDRTSGSSYNEQFF
CDR3 DNA: TGCAGCGTTGAAGATCGGACTAGCGGGAGCTCCTACAATGAGCAGTTCTTC

clone size: few
D gene: TRBD2
V gene: TRBV9
J gene: TRBJ2-7
CDR3 protein: CASSHGEGTYEQYF
CDR3 DNA: TGTGCCAGCAGCCACGGGGAGGGGACCTACGAGCAGTACTTC

clone size: few
D gene: .
V gene: TRBV2
J gene: TRBJ2-5
CDR3 protein: CASSEGETQYF
CDR3 DNA: TGTGCCAGCAGTGAGGGGGAGACCCAGTACTTC

clone size: .
D gene: TRBD2
V gene: TRBV4-2
J gene: TRBJ2-1
CDR3 protein: CASSQETSGGINEQFF
CDR3 DNA: TGTGCCAGCAGCCAAGAGACTAGCGGGGGTATCAATGAGCAGTTCTTC

clone size: once
D gene: .
V gene: TRBV9
J gene: TRBJ2-7
CDR3 protein: CASSVEDSPYEQYF
CDR3 DNA: TGTGCCAGCAGCGTAGAGGATTCTCCATACGAGCAGTACTTC

clone size: .
D gene: TRBD2
V gene: TRBV28
J gene: TRBJ2-2
CDR3 protein: CASRPTSGSPTGELFF
CDR3 DNA: TGTGCCAGCAGACCGACTAGCGGGAGTCCCACCGGGGAGCTGTTTTTT

clone size: once
D gene: .
V gene: TRBV28
J gene: TRBJ2-7
CDR3 protein: CASSPQALYEQYF
CDR3 DNA: TGTGCCAGCAGTCCGCAGGCGTTGTACGAGCAGTACTTC

clone size: .
D gene: .
V gene: TRBV29-1
J gene: TRBJ2-2
CDR3 protein: CSVVNTPGELFF
CDR3 DNA: TGCAGCGTGGTGAATACACCCGGGGAGCTGTTTTTT

clone size: .
D gene: .
V gene: TRBV7-9
J gene: TRBJ2-7
CDR3 protein: CASSLAGRAYEQYF
CDR3 DNA: TGTGCCAGCAGCTTAGCAGGACGGGCCTACGAGCAGTACTTC

clone size: .
D gene: TRBD1
V gene: TRBV2
J gene: TRBJ2-3
CDR3 protein: CASSTGQSTDTQYF
CDR3 DNA: TGTGCCAGCAGTACGGGACAGAGCACAGATACGCAGTATTTT

clone size: .
D gene: .
V gene: TRBV13
J gene: TRBJ1-1
CDR3 protein: CASSLVASMNTEAFF
CDR3 DNA: TGTGCCAGCAGCTTAGTGGCCAGTATGAACACTGAAGCTTTCTTT

clone size: .
D gene: TRBD2
V gene: TRBV6-6
J gene: TRBJ2-7
CDR3 protein: CASRGILAGGSYEQYF
CDR3 DNA: TGTGCCAGCAGAGGGATCTTAGCGGGAGGGTCCTACGAGCAGTACTTC

clone size: .
D gene: TRBD1
V gene: TRBV29-1
J gene: TRBJ1-2
CDR3 protein: CSGSGTGVGYTF
CDR3 DNA: TGCAGCGGATCCGGGACAGGGGTTGGCTACACCTTC

clone size: .
D gene: TRBD2
V gene: TRBV11-2
J gene: TRBJ2-1
CDR3 protein: CASSLRLAGSYNEQFF
CDR3 DNA: TGTGCCAGCAGCTTACGGCTAGCGGGCTCCTACAATGAGCAGTTCTTC

clone size: .
D gene: TRBD2
V gene: TRBV9
J gene: TRBJ2-3
CDR3 protein: CASSESSGDLTDTQYF
CDR3 DNA: TGTGCCAGCAGCGAATCTAGCGGGGACCTCACAGATACGCAGTATTTT

clone size: .
D gene: .
V gene: TRBV6-6
J gene: TRBJ2-7
CDR3 protein: CASSYGGSDYEQYF
CDR3 DNA: TGTGCCAGCAGTTACGGGGGTTCCGACTACGAGCAGTACTTC

clone size: .
D gene: .
V gene: TRBV5-6
J gene: TRBJ2-5
CDR3 protein: CASSLDPSSYQETQYF
CDR3 DNA: TGTGCCAGCAGCTTGGACCCTAGTTCGTACCAAGAGACCCAGTACTTC

clone size: .
D gene: TRBD1
V gene: TRBV2
J gene: TRBJ2-7
CDR3 protein: CASTSGTVLSYEQYF
CDR3 DNA: TGTGCCAGCACCTCGGGGACAGTCCTTTCCTACGAGCAGTACTTC

clone size: .
D gene: TRBD1
V gene: TRBV7-9
J gene: TRBJ1-5
CDR3 protein: CASSPGTGHGNQPQHF
CDR3 DNA: TGTGCCAGCAGCCCAGGGACAGGGCATGGCAATCAGCCCCAGCATTTT

clone size: once
D gene: TRBD2
V gene: TRBV25-1
J gene: TRBJ2-1
CDR3 protein: CASSDRAGAFDEQFF
CDR3 DNA: TGTGCCAGCAGTGACCGAGCGGGAGCCTTCGATGAGCAGTTCTTC

clone size: .
D gene: TRBD1
V gene: TRBV5-6
J gene: TRBJ1-2
CDR3 protein: CASSSDGQGGSGYTF
CDR3 DNA: TGTGCCAGCAGCTCAGATGGACAGGGCGGGAGTGGCTACACCTTC

clone size: .
D gene: TRBD2
V gene: TRBV27
J gene: TRBJ2-3
CDR3 protein: CASGPSGLAGDTQYF
CDR3 DNA: TGTGCCAGCGGACCCTCCGGACTAGCGGGAGATACGCAGTATTTT

clone size: few
D gene: .
V gene: TRBV4-2
J gene: TRBJ1-2
CDR3 protein: CASSQATALYGYTF
CDR3 DNA: TGTGCCAGCAGCCAAGCTACAGCTCTATATGGCTACACCTTC

clone size: .
D gene: TRBD2
V gene: TRBV7-9
J gene: TRBJ2-3
CDR3 protein: CASSASGLTTDTQYF
CDR3 DNA: TGTGCCAGCAGTGCCTCGGGACTAACCACAGATACGCAGTATTTT

clone size: .
D gene: .
V gene: TRBV9
J gene: TRBJ2-3
CDR3 protein: CASSADASDTQYF
CDR3 DNA: TGTGCCAGCAGCGCTGACGCCTCAGATACGCAGTATTTT

clone size: .
D gene: .
V gene: TRBV29-1
J gene: TRBJ1-1
CDR3 protein: CSDGSPNTEAFF
CDR3 DNA: TGCAGCGATGGGTCACCGAACACTGAAGCTTTCTTT

clone size: .
D gene: .
V gene: TRBV5-4
J gene: TRBJ1-2
CDR3 protein: CASSLGGFYGYTF
CDR3 DNA: TGTGCCAGCAGCTTGGGGGGGTTCTATGGCTACACCTTC

clone size: .
D gene: TRBD2
V gene: TRBV29-1
J gene: TRBJ2-7
CDR3 protein: CSVEGLAGRYEQYF
CDR3 DNA: TGCAGCGTTGAAGGACTAGCGGGAAGGTACGAGCAGTACTTC

clone size: .
D gene: TRBD1
V gene: TRBV5-1
J gene: TRBJ2-3
CDR3 protein: CASSLDRVRQYF
CDR3 DNA: TGCGCCAGCAGCCTAGACAGGGTGAGGCAGTATTTT

clone size: .
D gene: .
V gene: TRBV7-9
J gene: TRBJ2-1
CDR3 protein: CASSLEVGDNEQFF
CDR3 DNA: TGTGCCAGCAGCTTAGAGGTCGGGGACAATGAGCAGTTCTTC

clone size: .
D gene: .
V gene: TRBV5-6
J gene: TRBJ1-1
CDR3 protein: CASSFKGQNTEAFF
CDR3 DNA: TGTGCCAGCAGCTTCAAGGGACAGAACACTGAAGCTTTCTTT

clone size: .
D gene: .
V gene: TRBV28
J gene: TRBJ1-1
CDR3 protein: CASSPRVTEAFF
CDR3 DNA: TGTGCCAGCAGTCCCAGGGTTACTGAAGCTTTCTTT

clone size: .
D gene: TRBD1
V gene: TRBV27
J gene: TRBJ1-2
CDR3 protein: CASSPSTGGAYYGYTF
CDR3 DNA: TGTGCCAGCAGCCCTTCGACAGGGGGCGCGTACTATGGCTACACCTTC

clone size: .
D gene: .
V gene: TRBV18
J gene: TRBJ2-2
CDR3 protein: CASSPYVNTGELFF
CDR3 DNA: TGTGCCAGCTCACCCTACGTGAACACCGGGGAGCTGTTTTTT